The source of this T cell receptor beta chain is a study of blood T cell repertoires in COVID-19. CDR1 is GTSNPN and CDR2 is SVGIG in the germline V gene (reference sequence). Trimming left V 1 base short and J 4 bases short, with 11 bases between. The CDR3 contains 14 residues. Method: immunoSEQ multiplex PCR; TCRdb's copy keeps in-frame clones and lacks some. The table shows 30,000 to 35,000 clones, with less than 85% occurring only once. V gene TRBV30 combines with J gene TRBJ2-1; D not resolved. Source material: peripheral blood. This receptor was identified in a human donor with acute or convalescent COVID-19. The donor label of this sample is uncertain. The CDR3 spells CAWSAKQLYNEQFF. CDR3 coding DNA: TGTGCCTGGAGTGCGAAACAGTTATACAATGAGCAGTTCTTC.